The clone carrying this T cell receptor (beta chain) was observed many times. The germline gives CDR1 MGHRA, CDR2 YSYEKL. The CDR3 covers 17 residues. The V end was cut by 4 bases, the J end by 2 bases, with 21 bases between. This specimen belongs to a study of CD4 and CD8 cells across lung adenocarcinoma regions. TCRdb used MiXCR to reprocess the PCR reads, holding one entry per CDR3 protein. The sample lists approximately 25,000 distinct CDR3 sequences; 50% to 55% were seen once. The receptor was isolated from a male donor with lung adenocarcinoma. The CD4 and CD8 labels of this study may be unreliable. Material: CD8+ T cells from the center of a lung tumor. This rearrangement joins TRBV4-1 to TRBJ2-7, with TRBD2 as a possible D gene (6 bases). CDR3 region: CASSPVGSRFNTYEQYF. DNA for the CDR3: TGCGCCAGCAGCCCTGTCGGGAGTCGGTTTAATACCTACGAGCAGTACTTC.